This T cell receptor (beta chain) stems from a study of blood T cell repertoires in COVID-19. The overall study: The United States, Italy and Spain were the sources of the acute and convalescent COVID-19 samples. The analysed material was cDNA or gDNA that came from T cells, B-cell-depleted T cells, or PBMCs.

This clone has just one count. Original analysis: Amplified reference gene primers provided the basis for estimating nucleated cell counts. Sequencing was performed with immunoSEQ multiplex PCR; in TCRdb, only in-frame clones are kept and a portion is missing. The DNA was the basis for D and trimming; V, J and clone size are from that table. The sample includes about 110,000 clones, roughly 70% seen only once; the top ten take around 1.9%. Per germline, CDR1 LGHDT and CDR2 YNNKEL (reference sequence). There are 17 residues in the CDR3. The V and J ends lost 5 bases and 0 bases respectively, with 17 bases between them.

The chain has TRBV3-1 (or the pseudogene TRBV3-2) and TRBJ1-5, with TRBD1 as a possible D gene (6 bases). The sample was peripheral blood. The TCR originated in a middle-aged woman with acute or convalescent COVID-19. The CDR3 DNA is TGTGCCAGCAGCTTCTCCCGGGACATAGATAGCAATCAGCCCCAGCATTTT. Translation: CASSFSRDIDSNQPQHF.